This entry lists 7 T cell receptor beta chains sequenced from one sample in a study of cytomegalovirus exposure and HLA in healthy donors. Vbeta (60) and Jbeta (13) primers were used in the PCR. Measured with immunoSEQ multiplex PCR; TCRdb has only the in-frame clones, and not every one. Of tens of thousands of clones in the sample, about 78% were seen once. The source material was PBMCs. The receptors were gathered from a woman between 25 and 40 years old in good health and CMV-seronegative.

The gene calls are TRBV28 and TRBJ1-1; D is undetermined. With 6 bases removed from V and 1 base from J, the gap between germline ends came to 12 bases. The CDR3 is made up of 14 amino acids. Germline values: CDR1 MDHEN, CDR2 SYDVKM. DNA of the CDR3: TGTGCCAGCAGCAAAGGACGGGGGAACACTGAAGCTTTCTTT. It codes for CASSKGRGNTEAFF.

This clone appeared once. This chain joins TRBV5-8 and TRBJ2-3; 10 bases map to TRBD2. This CDR3 has 18 amino acids. Germline V gene lookup returns CDR1 SGHTS and CDR2 YDEGEE. The V segment lost 0 bases and the J segment 4 bases; nucleotides outside the gene matches: 11. The CDR3 sequence is CASSLGVEAGGPADTQYF. As DNA, the CDR3 is TGTGCCAGCAGCTTGGGAGTGGAAGCGGGGGGGCCCGCAGATACGCAGTATTTT.

The chain combines TRBV4-2 with TRBJ2-7; 7 nucleotides align to TRBD2. Looked up from germline, CDR1 is LGHNA and CDR2 is YNFKEQ. CDR3 length equals 16 residues. Trimming took 1 base from V and 0 from J; bases not matched to a gene: 6. This CDR3 reads CASSQGVAGTSYEQYF. CDR3 coding DNA: TGTGCCAGCAGCCAAGGGGTAGCGGGTACCTCCTACGAGCAGTACTTC.

V usage is TRBV28 and J usage is TRBJ1-1; D unresolved. Trimming took 7 bases from V and 4 from J, leaving 7 bases between them. Looked up from germline, CDR1 is MDHEN and CDR2 is SYDVKM. The length of the CDR3 is 11 residues. The CDR3 spells CASTPGTEAFF. The CDR3 DNA is TGTGCCAGCACCCCCGGCACTGAAGCTTTCTTT.

This clone was seen once. The V and J genes are TRBV29-1 and TRBJ1-2; D not certain. CDR1 is SQVTM, CDR2 ANQGSEA, per germline. With 7 bases removed from V and 6 bases from J, the gap between germline ends came to 18 bases. This CDR3 comprises 13 residues. CDR3 coding DNA: TGCAGCGCGGAGACCACCTTCCCCAATGGCTACACCTTC. Residues: CSAETTFPNGYTF.

V is TRBV30 and J is TRBJ1-2, with a tentative D call TRBD1 (5 bases). The CDR3 has 12 residues. Per germline, CDR1 GTSNPN and CDR2 SVGIG (reference sequence). The ends were cut back, 2 bases at V and 8 bases at J, with 12 bases in the middle. Here the CDR3 DNA reads TGTGCCTGGAGTATTTGGAGGGGAGGCTACACCTTC. It codes for CAWSIWRGGYTF.

CDR3 protein: CASSSQGLDTEAFF. The CDR3, as DNA: TGCGCCAGCAGCTCACAGGGATTGGACACTGAAGCTTTCTTT. The rearrangement uses TRBV5-1 and TRBJ1-1; D is possibly TRBD1 (6 bases). Germline-derived CDR1 and CDR2 are SGHRS and YFSETQ. CDR3 length: 14 amino acids. Trimming took 3 bases from V and 3 from J, leaving 12 bases between them.